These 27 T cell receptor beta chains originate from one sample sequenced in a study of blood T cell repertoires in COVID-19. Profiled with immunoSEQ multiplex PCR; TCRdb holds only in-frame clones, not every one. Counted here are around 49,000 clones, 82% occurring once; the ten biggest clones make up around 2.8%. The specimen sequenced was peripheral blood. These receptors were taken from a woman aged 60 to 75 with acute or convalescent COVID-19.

CDR3 loop: CASSQGTSGGIYNEQFF. DNA of the CDR3: TGTGCCAGCAGCCAAGGGACTAGCGGGGGAATATACAATGAGCAGTTCTTC. J is TRBJ2-1 and V is TRBV3-1 (or the pseudogene TRBV3-2); 13 positions match TRBD2. This CDR3 is built from 17 residues. The V segment lost 1 base and the J segment 4 bases; nucleotides outside the gene matches: 4. In germline, CDR1 is LGHDT, CDR2 YNNKEL (reference sequence).

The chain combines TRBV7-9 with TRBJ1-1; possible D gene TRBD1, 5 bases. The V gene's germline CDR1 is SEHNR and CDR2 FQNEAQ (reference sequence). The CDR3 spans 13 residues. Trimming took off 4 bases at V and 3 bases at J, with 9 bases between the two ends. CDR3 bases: TGTGCCAGCAGCTCCTCAGGGTACACTGAAGCTTTCTTT. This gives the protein CASSSSGYTEAFF.

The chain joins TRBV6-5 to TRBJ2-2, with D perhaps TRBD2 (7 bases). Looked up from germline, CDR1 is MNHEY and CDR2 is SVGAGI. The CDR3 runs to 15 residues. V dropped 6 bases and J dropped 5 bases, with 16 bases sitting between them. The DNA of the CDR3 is TGTGCCAGCAGCTCCGGGGGAGGGGGAACCGGGGAGCTGTTTTTT. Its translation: CASSSGGGGTGELFF.

Here the CDR3 DNA reads TGCGCCAGCAGCTTACAGGGAGAGACCCAGTACTTC. Its protein product is CASSLQGETQYF. The rearrangement uses TRBV5-1 and TRBJ2-5; weak D call: TRBD1 (6 bases). The CDR3 length is 12 residues. Germline V gene data show CDR1 as SGHRS and CDR2 as YFSETQ. V lost 2 bases and J 4 bases, leaving 6 bases between the germline ends.

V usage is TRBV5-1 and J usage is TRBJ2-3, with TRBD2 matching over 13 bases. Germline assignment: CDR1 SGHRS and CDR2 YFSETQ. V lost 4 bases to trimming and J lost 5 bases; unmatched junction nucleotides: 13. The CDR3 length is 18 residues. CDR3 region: CASSTWTSGRVMEDTQYF. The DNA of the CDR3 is TGCGCCAGCAGCACATGGACTAGCGGGAGAGTGATGGAAGATACGCAGTATTTT.

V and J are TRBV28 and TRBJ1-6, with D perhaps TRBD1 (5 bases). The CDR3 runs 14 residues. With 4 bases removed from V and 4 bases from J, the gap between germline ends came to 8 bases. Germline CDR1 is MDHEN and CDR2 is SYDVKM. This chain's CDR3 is CASSWQGYNSPLHF. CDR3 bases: TGTGCCAGCAGTTGGCAGGGATATAATTCACCCCTCCACTTT.

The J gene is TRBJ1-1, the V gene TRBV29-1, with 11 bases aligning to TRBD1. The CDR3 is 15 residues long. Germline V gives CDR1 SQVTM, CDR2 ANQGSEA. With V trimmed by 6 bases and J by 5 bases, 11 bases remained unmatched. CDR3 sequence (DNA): TGCAGCGTAGCCGGGGGACAGGGGGTATGGACTGAAGCTTTCTTT. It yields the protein CSVAGGQGVWTEAFF.

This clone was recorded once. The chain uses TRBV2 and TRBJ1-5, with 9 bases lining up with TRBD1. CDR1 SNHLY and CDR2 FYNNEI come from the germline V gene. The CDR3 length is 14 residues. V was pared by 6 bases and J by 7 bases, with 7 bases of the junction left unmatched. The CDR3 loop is CASRDAGQGQPQHF. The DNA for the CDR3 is TGTGCCAGCAGAGATGCGGGACAGGGACAGCCCCAGCATTTT.

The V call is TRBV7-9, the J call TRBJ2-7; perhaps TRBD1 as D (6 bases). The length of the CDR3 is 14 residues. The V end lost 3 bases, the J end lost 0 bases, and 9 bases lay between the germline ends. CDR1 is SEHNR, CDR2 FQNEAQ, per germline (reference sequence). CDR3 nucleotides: TGTGCCAGCAGCTTCGGACAGCCCTCCTACGAGCAGTACTTC. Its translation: CASSFGQPSYEQYF.

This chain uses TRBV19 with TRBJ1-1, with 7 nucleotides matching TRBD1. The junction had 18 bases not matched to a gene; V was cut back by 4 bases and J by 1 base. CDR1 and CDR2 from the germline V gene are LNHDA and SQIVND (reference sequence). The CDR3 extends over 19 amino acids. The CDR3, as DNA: TGTGCCAGTAGTAACCCTCGGAGGGGGCGCAGGGGGACGAACACTGAAGCTTTCTTT. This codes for CASSNPRRGRRGTNTEAFF.

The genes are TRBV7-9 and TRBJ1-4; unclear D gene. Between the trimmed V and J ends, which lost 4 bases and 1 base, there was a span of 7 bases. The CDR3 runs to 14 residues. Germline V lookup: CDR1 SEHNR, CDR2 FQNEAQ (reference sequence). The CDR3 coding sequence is TGTGCCAGCAGCTCCCATTTAACTAATGAAAAACTGTTTTTT. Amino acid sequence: CASSSHLTNEKLFF.

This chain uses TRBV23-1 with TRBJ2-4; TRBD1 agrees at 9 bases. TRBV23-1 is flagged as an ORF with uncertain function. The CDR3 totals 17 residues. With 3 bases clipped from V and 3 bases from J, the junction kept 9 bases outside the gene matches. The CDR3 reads CASSHLTGGFDKNIQYF. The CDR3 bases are TGCGCCAGCAGTCATCTGACAGGGGGTTTTGACAAAAACATTCAGTACTTC.

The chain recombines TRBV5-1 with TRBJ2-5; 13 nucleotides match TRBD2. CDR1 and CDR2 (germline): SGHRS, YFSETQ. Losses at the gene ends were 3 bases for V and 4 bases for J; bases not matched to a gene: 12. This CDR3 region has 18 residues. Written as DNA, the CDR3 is TGCGCCAGCAGCTCGAATCCGCCGGGACTAGCGGGATTAGAGACCCAGTACTTC. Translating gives CASSSNPPGLAGLETQYF.

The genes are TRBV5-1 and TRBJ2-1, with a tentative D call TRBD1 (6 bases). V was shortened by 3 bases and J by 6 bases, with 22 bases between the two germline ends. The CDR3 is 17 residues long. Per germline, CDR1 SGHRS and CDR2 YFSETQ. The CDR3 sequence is CASSSGWAGQGLNEQFF. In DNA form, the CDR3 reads TGCGCCAGCAGCTCCGGGTGGGCAGGTCAGGGGCTCAATGAGCAGTTCTTC.

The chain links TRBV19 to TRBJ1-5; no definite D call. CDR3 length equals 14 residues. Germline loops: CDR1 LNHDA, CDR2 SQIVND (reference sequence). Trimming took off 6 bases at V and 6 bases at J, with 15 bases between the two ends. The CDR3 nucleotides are TGTGCCAGTAGCCGACGGGAGGTCGGTCAGCCCCAGCATTTT. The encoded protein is CASSRREVGQPQHF.

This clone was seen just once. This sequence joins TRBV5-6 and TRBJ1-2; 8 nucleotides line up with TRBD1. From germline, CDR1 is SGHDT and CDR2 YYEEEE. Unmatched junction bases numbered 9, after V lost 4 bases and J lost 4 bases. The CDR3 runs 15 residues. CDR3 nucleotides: TGTGCCAGCAGCCCCCGGGACAGGATACTCTATGGCTACACCTTC. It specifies CASSPRDRILYGYTF.

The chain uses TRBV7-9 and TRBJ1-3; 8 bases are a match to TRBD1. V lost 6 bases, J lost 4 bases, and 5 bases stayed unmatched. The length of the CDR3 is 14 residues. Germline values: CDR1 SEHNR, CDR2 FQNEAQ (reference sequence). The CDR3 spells CASSWTGWGNTIYF. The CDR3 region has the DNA TGTGCCAGCAGTTGGACAGGGTGGGGAAACACCATATATTTT.

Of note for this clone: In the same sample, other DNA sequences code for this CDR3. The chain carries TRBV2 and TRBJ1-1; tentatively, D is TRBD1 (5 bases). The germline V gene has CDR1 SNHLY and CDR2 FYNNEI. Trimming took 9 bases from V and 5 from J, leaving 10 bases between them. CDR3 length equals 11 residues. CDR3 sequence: CASQGYTEAFF. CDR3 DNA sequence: TGTGCCAGTCAGGGCTATACTGAAGCTTTCTTT.

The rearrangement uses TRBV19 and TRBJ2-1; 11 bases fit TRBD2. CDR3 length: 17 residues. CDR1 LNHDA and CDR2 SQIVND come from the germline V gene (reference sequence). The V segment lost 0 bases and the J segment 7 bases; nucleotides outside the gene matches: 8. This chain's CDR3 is CASSIEKGTSGLNEQFF. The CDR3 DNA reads TGTGCCAGTAGTATAGAAAAGGGGACTAGCGGACTGAATGAGCAGTTCTTC.

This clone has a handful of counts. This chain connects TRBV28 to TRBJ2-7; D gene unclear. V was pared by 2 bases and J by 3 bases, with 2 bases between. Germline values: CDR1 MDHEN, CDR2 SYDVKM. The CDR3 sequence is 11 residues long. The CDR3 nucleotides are TGTGCCAGCAGTTTACGCTACGAGCAGTACTTC. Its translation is CASSLRYEQYF.

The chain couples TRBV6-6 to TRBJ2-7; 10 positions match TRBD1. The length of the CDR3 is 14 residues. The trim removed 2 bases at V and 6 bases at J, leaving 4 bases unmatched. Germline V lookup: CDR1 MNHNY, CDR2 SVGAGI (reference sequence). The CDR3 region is CASSYRRQGAEQYF. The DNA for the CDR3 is TGTGCCAGCAGTTACCGAAGACAGGGGGCCGAGCAGTACTTC.

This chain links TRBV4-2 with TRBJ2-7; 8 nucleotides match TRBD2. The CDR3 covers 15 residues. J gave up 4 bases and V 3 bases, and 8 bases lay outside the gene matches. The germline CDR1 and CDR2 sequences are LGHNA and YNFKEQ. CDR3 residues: CASSHRSGDTYEQYF. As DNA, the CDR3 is TGTGCCAGCAGCCATCGTAGCGGGGATACGTACGAGCAGTACTTC.

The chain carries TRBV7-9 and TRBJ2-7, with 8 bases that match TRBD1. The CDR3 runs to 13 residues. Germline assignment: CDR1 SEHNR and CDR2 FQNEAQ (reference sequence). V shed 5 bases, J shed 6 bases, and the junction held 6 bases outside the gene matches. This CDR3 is CASSPGQGGEQYF. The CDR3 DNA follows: TGTGCCAGCAGCCCCGGACAGGGAGGCGAGCAGTACTTC.

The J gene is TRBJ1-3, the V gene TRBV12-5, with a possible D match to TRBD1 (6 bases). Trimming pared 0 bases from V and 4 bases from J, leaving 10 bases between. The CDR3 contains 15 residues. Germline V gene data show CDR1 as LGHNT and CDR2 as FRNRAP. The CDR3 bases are TGTGCTAGTGGTTTGGTACAGGGCCGAGGAAACACCATATATTTT. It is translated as CASGLVQGRGNTIYF.

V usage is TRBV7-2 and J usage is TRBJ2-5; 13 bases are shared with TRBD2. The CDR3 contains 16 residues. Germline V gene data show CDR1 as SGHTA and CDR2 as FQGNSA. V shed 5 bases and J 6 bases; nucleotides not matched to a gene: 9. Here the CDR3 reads CASSPSGLAGAQTQYF. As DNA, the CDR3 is TGTGCCAGCAGCCCATCAGGACTAGCGGGGGCCCAGACCCAGTACTTC. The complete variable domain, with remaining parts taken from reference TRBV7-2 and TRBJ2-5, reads GAGVSQSPSNKVTEKGKDVELRCDPISGHTALYWYRQSLGQGLEFLIYFQGNSAPDKSGLPSDRFSAERTGGSVSTLTIQRTQQEDSAVYLCASSPSGLAGAQTQYFGPGTRLLVL.

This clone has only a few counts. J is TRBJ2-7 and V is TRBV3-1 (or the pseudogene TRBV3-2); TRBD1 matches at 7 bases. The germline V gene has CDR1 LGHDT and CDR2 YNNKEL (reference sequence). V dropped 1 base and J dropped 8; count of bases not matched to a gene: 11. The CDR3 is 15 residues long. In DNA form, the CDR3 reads TGTGCCAGCAGCCAAGTTTCGGGACAGACGTCCCAGCAGTACTTC. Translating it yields CASSQVSGQTSQQYF.

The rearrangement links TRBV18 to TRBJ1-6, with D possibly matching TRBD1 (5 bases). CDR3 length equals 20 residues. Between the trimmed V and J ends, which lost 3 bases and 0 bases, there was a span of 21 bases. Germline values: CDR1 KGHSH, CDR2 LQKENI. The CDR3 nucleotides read TGTGCCAGCTCACCGGCTTCGCGGACATCCTTTAGCTCCTATAATTCACCCCTCCACTTT. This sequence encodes CASSPASRTSFSSYNSPLHF. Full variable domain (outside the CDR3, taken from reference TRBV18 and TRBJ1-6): NAGVMQNPRHLVRRRGQEARLRCSPMKGHSHVYWYRQLPEEGLKFMVYLQKENIIDESGMPKERFSAEFPKEGPSILRIQQVVRGDSAAYFCASSPASRTSFSSYNSPLHFGNGTRLTVT.